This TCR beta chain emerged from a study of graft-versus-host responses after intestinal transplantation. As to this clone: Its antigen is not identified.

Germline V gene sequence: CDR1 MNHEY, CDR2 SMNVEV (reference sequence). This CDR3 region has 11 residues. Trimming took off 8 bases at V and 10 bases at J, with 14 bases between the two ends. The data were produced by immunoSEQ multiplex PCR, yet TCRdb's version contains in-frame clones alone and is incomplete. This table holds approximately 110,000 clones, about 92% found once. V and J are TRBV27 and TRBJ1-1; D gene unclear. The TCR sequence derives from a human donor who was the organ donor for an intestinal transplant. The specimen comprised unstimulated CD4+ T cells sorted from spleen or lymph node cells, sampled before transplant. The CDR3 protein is CASPARSSAFF. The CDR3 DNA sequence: TGTGCCAGCCCCGCACGGTCTTCAGCTTTCTTT.